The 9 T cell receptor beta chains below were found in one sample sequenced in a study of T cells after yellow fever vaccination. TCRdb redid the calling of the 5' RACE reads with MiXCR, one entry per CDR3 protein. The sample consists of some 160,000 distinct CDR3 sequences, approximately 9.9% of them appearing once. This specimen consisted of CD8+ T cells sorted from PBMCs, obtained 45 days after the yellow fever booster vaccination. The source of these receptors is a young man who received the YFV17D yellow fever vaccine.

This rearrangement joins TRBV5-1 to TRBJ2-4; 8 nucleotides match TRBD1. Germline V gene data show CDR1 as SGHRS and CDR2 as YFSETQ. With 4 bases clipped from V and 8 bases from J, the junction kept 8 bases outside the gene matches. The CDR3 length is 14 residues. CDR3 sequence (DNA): TGCGCCAGCAGCCCAGGACAGGGTCGGGACATTCAGTACTTC. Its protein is CASSPGQGRDIQYF.

CDR3: CASKGRDSSYNEQFF. The DNA of the CDR3 is TGTGCCAGCAAGGGACGGGACAGCTCCTACAATGAGCAGTTCTTC. V and J are TRBV28 and TRBJ2-1; 7 nucleotides line up with TRBD1. CDR3 length: 15 residues. After removal of 7 bases from V and 0 bases from J, the junction contained 6 bases not matched to a gene. Per the germline V gene, CDR1 is MDHEN and CDR2 is SYDVKM.

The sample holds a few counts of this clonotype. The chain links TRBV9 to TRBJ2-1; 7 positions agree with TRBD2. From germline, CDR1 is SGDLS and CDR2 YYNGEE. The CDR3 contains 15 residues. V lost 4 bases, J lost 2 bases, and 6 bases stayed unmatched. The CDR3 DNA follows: TGTGCCAGCAGCCCGGGGGGACTCGCCTACAATGAGCAGTTCTTC. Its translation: CASSPGGLAYNEQFF.

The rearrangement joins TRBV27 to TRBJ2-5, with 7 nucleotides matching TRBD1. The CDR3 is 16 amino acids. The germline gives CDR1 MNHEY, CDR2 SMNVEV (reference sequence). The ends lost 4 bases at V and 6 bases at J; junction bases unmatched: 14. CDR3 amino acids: CASSSRPGTVGKTQYF. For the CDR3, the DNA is TGTGCCAGCAGTTCGCGGCCGGGGACAGTAGGAAAGACCCAGTACTTC.

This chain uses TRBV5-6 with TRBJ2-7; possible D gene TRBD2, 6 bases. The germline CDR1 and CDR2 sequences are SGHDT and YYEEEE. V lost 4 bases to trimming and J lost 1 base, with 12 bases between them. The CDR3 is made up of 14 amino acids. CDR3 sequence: CASSQPGRSYEQYF. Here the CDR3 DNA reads TGTGCCAGCAGCCAGCCCGGGAGATCCTACGAGCAGTACTTC.

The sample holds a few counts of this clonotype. CDR3 amino acids: CASSGQTGSDTQYF. The CDR3 coding sequence is TGTGCCAGCAGCGGACAGACAGGGTCGGATACGCAGTATTTT. The gene calls are TRBV9 and TRBJ2-3; 7 nucleotides match TRBD1. This CDR3 is built from 14 residues. Trimming at V came to 3 bases and at J to 6 bases, leaving 7 bases not matched to a gene. CDR1 is SGDLS and CDR2 is YYNGEE in the germline V gene. Together with reference TRBV9 and TRBJ2-3, the CDR3 gives the full variable domain: DSGVTQTPKHLITATGQRVTLRCSPRSGDLSVYWYQQSLDQGLQFLIQYYNGEERAKGNILERFSAQQFPDLHSELNLSSLELGDSALYFCASSGQTGSDTQYFGPGTRLTVL.

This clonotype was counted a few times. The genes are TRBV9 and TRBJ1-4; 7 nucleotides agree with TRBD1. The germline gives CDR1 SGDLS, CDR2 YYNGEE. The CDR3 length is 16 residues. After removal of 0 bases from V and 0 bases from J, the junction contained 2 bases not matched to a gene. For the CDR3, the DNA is TGTGCCAGCAGCGTAGGAGGGGGCACAACTAATGAAAAACTGTTTTTT. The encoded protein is CASSVGGGTTNEKLFF.

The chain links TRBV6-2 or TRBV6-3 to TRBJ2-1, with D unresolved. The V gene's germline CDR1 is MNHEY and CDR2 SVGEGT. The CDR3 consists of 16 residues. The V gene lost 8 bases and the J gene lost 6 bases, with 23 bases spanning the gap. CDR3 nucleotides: TGTGCCAGCGACCGAAACAGTTCCGGCTCGATCAATGAGCAGTTCTTC. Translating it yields CASDRNSSGSINEQFF.

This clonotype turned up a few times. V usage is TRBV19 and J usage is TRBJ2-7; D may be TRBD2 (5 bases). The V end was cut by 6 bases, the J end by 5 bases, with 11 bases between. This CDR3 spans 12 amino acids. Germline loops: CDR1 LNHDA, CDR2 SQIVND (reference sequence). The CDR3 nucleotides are TGTGCCAGTAGCGATCCGGGGAACGAGCAGTACTTC. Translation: CASSDPGNEQYF.